This T cell receptor beta chain was identified during a study of shared clonotypes between healthy human individuals. Looking at the study overall: Each donor contributed plates that comprised three CD4 naive, three CD4 memory, two CD8 naive and one CD8 memory.

Naive CD8 cells were CD45RO-negative, positively selected for CCR7, excluding terminally differentiated effector memory CD45RA+ cells. The table came from immunoSEQ multiplex PCR; TCRdb's copy has only in-frame clones and leaves some out. The sample contains roughly 2,000,000 clones, over 85% of which appear only once. This CDR3 is 13 amino acids long. Germline CDR1 and CDR2: SQVTM and ANQGSEA. V shed 4 bases and J shed 1 base, with 10 bases lying between them. The TCR sequence derives from a man aged 18 to 30 in good health. Some clones in this sample may be carry-over from other donors' samples. The chain has TRBV29-1 and TRBJ2-5; TRBD1 might be the D (6 bases). The sequenced sample consisted of naive CD8+ T cells from PBMCs. CDR3 region: CSVGTALQETQYF. CDR3 in DNA: TGCAGCGTTGGGACAGCTCTCCAAGAGACCCAGTACTTC.